The 26 T cell receptor beta chains below all came from one sample that was sequenced in a study of shared clonotypes between healthy human individuals. Only in-frame clones appear in the TCRdb table, and some are missing; sequencing was by immunoSEQ multiplex PCR. Of millions of clones in the sample, roughly 95% were seen once. Naive CD8 isolation took CD45RO-negative cells positively selected for CCR7 and excluded terminally differentiated effector memory CD45RA+ cells. Sequencing was carried out using naive CD8+ T cells sorted from blood. These receptors came from a young man in good health.

The chain carries TRBV13 and TRBJ2-1; TRBD1 might be the D (5 bases). CDR1 is PRHDT and CDR2 is FYEKMQ in the germline V gene (reference sequence). The CDR3 sequence is 13 residues long. The germline V and J ends were trimmed by 5 bases and 9 bases, with 14 bases remaining between them. The CDR3 loop reads CASSPGPLGEQFF. CDR3 in DNA: TGTGCCAGCAGCCCAGGGCCCCTCGGTGAGCAGTTCTTC.

The chain couples TRBV7-9 to TRBJ1-1; no definite D call. Looked up from germline, CDR1 is SEHNR and CDR2 is FQNEAQ (reference sequence). V shed 5 bases and J shed 1 base, with 11 bases lying between them. This CDR3 has 14 amino acids. The CDR3 sequence: CASSPTQENTEAFF. CDR3 bases: TGTGCCAGCAGCCCAACTCAGGAGAACACTGAAGCTTTCTTT.

This rearrangement joins TRBV27 to TRBJ2-2; tentatively, D is TRBD1 (5 bases). The CDR3 consists of 15 residues. Looked up from germline, CDR1 is MNHEY and CDR2 is SMNVEV (reference sequence). Between the trimmed V and J ends, which lost 3 bases and 3 bases, there was a span of 11 bases. CDR3 in amino acids: CASSFKQVDTGELFF. The CDR3 bases are TGTGCCAGCAGTTTTAAACAGGTGGACACCGGGGAGCTGTTTTTT.

Worth noting for this clone: Other nucleotide sequences from this sample produce the same CDR3. The gene calls are TRBV9 and TRBJ2-7; 8 bases agree with TRBD2. Looked up from germline, CDR1 is SGDLS and CDR2 is YYNGEE. The V segment lost 3 bases and the J segment 1 base; nucleotides outside the gene matches: 6. This CDR3 has 15 residues. For the CDR3, the DNA is TGTGCCAGCAGCGCCTCAGCGGGGGATTCCTACGAGCAGTACTTC. This codes for CASSASAGDSYEQYF.

This rearrangement joins TRBV5-1 to TRBJ2-1; TRBD2 matches at 7 bases. This CDR3 has 17 residues. CDR1 SGHRS and CDR2 YFSETQ come from the germline V gene. V lost 4 bases, J lost 8 bases, and 18 bases stayed unmatched. The CDR3: CASSHLRTRGIVDEQFF. CDR3 nucleotide sequence: TGCGCCAGCAGCCACTTGAGGACTAGGGGCATAGTCGATGAGCAGTTCTTC.

The V call is TRBV7-9, the J call TRBJ1-2; D is unresolved. V gave up 3 bases and J gave up 8 bases, with 13 bases separating them. The CDR3 has 13 residues. Germline-derived CDR1 and CDR2 are SEHNR and FQNEAQ (reference sequence). The CDR3 DNA reads TGTGCCAGCAGCTTTCACAGCTCCCCGGGCTACACCTTC. Protein sequence: CASSFHSSPGYTF.

This clone has just one count. The V call is TRBV6-1, the J call TRBJ1-6, with 8 bases matching TRBD1. The CDR3 contains 15 residues. The junction had 16 bases not matched to a gene; V was cut back by 11 bases and J by 10 bases. CDR1 and CDR2 from the germline V gene are MNHNS and SASEGT. The CDR3 DNA is TGTGCCGCCACCACCTCGACAGGGGTAGGGTCACCCCTCCACTTT. Translating it yields CAATTSTGVGSPLHF.

This clone was seen a few times. V usage is TRBV19 and J usage is TRBJ2-7, with D perhaps TRBD1 (6 bases). CDR1 and CDR2 (germline): LNHDA, SQIVND (reference sequence). Trimming shortened V by 6 bases and J by 2 bases, and 14 bases separated the two germline ends. This CDR3 is 14 amino acids long. In DNA form, the CDR3 reads TGTGCCAGTAGGAGTCGGGACAATACCTACGAGCAGTACTTC. Its protein product is CASRSRDNTYEQYF. Filled out from reference TRBV19 and TRBJ2-7, the complete variable domain reads DGGITQSPKYLFRKEGQNVTLSCEQNLNHDAMYWYRQDPGQGLRLIYYSQIVNDFQKGDIAEGYSVSREKKESFPLTVTSAQKNPTAFYLCASRSRDNTYEQYFGPGTRLTVT.

V gene TRBV2 combines with J gene TRBJ1-2, with D perhaps matching TRBD1 (5 bases). The CDR3 covers 12 residues. Germline V gives CDR1 SNHLY, CDR2 FYNNEI. The V end lost 7 bases, the J end lost 0 bases, and 6 bases lay between the germline ends. The CDR3 sequence is CASTDTNYGYTF. In DNA, the CDR3 is TGTGCCAGCACGGACACTAACTATGGCTACACCTTC. Full variable domain (remainder filled in from reference TRBV2 and TRBJ1-2): EPEVTQTPSHQVTQMGQEVILRCVPISNHLYFYWYRQILGQKVEFLVSFYNNEISEKSEIFDDQFSVERPDGSNFTLKIRSTKLEDSAMYFCASTDTNYGYTFGSGTRLTVV.

J is TRBJ1-1 and V is TRBV10-3; D gene unclear. CDR1 is ENHRY and CDR2 is SYGVKD in the germline V gene. The V gene lost 6 bases and the J gene lost 11 bases, with 13 bases spanning the gap. The CDR3 consists of 11 residues. The CDR3 DNA sequence: TGTGCCATCAGGAACAGTGGGGTGGCTTTCTTT. It is translated as CAIRNSGVAFF.

The rearrangement joins TRBV30 to TRBJ2-2; maybe TRBD2 (5 bases). The CDR3 is 13 amino acids. CDR1 and CDR2 from the germline V gene are GTSNPN and SVGIG (reference sequence). V gave up 1 base and J gave up 3 bases, with 6 bases separating them. In DNA form, the CDR3 reads TGTGCCTGGAGTGCCGGGGACACCGGGGAGCTGTTTTTT. Protein sequence: CAWSAGDTGELFF.

This rearrangement joins TRBV10-3 to TRBJ1-4; D perhaps matches TRBD1 (6 bases). V dropped 4 bases and J dropped 4 bases, with 10 bases sitting between them. The CDR3 length is 14 residues. Germline V gene data show CDR1 as ENHRY and CDR2 as SYGVKD. CDR3 protein: CAISGPGDNEKLFF. The CDR3 nucleotides read TGTGCCATCAGTGGACCAGGGGATAATGAAAAACTGTTTTTT.

This sequence joins TRBV5-1 and TRBJ2-1; 12 positions match TRBD2. This CDR3 is 16 amino acids long. V was pared by 0 bases and J by 12 bases, with 10 bases of the junction left unmatched. The germline gives CDR1 SGHRS, CDR2 YFSETQ. CDR3 sequence: CASSLELAGGGSGQFF. CDR3 DNA sequence: TGCGCCAGCAGCTTGGAACTAGCGGGAGGAGGTAGTGGGCAGTTCTTC.

As to this clone: The same CDR3 also results from other DNA sequences found in this sample. This chain uses TRBV19 with TRBJ2-7, with 11 positions matching TRBD2. The CDR3 has 14 amino acids. The germline V gene encodes CDR1 LNHDA and CDR2 SQIVND (reference sequence). Germline trimming cut 5 bases from V and 2 bases from J; bases unmatched to any gene: 2. The chain's CDR3 is CASSLGLAAYEQYF. The DNA of the CDR3 is TGTGCCAGTAGTCTGGGACTAGCGGCCTACGAGCAGTACTTC.

This chain connects TRBV6-1 to TRBJ2-5, with TRBD1 matching over 7 bases. After removal of 7 bases from V and 2 bases from J, the junction contained 7 bases not matched to a gene. The CDR3 has 14 amino acids. Germline CDR1 and CDR2: MNHNS and SASEGT. The CDR3 DNA follows: TGTGCCAGCACCCAAAACAGGGGACAAGAGACCCAGTACTTC. Protein product: CASTQNRGQETQYF.

This rearrangement joins TRBV27 to TRBJ1-5, with D maybe TRBD1 (5 bases). CDR1 is MNHEY and CDR2 is SMNVEV in the germline V gene (reference sequence). Trimming removed 1 base at V and 4 bases at J, with 14 bases between. The CDR3 is made up of 16 amino acids. The CDR3 sequence is CASSLWGGERNQPQHF. In DNA form, the CDR3 reads TGTGCCAGCAGTTTATGGGGGGGTGAGAGGAATCAGCCCCAGCATTTT.

Concerning this clone itself: The identical CDR3 is also encoded by other nucleotide sequences in the sample. The CDR3, as DNA: TGTGCCAGCAGTTTCTCCGGGACAGGGATCTACGAGCAGTACTTC. Amino acids: CASSFSGTGIYEQYF. This chain connects TRBV27 to TRBJ2-7; TRBD1 agrees at 9 bases. The germline CDR1 and CDR2 sequences are MNHEY and SMNVEV (reference sequence). V shed 3 bases, J shed 3 bases, and the junction held 6 bases outside the gene matches. The CDR3 runs 15 residues.

V is TRBV13 and J is TRBJ2-7; TRBD1 agrees at 7 bases. Looked up from germline, CDR1 is PRHDT and CDR2 is FYEKMQ (reference sequence). This CDR3 comprises 13 residues. V dropped 4 bases and J dropped 7; count of bases not matched to a gene: 7. The DNA of the CDR3 is TGTGCCAGCAGCTCGACAGGGCCCTTGGAGCAGTACTTC. As protein: CASSSTGPLEQYF.

The chain employs TRBV5-4 and TRBJ2-3; 10 bases map to TRBD2. The junction had 5 bases not matched to a gene; V was cut back by 2 bases and J by 5 bases. CDR3 length equals 15 residues. Germline V gives CDR1 SGHNT, CDR2 YYREEE (reference sequence). The CDR3: CASSFSGGPGDTQYF. CDR3 coding DNA: TGTGCCAGCAGCTTTAGCGGGGGGCCGGGAGATACGCAGTATTTT.

The chain joins TRBV10-3 to TRBJ1-4, with D maybe TRBD1 (5 bases). With 2 bases removed from V and 2 bases from J, the gap between germline ends came to 18 bases. Germline CDR1 and CDR2: ENHRY and SYGVKD. This CDR3 is built from 18 residues. In DNA, the CDR3 is TGTGCCATCAGTGAGGGACCCAGGGATACCCATACTAATGAAAAACTGTTTTTT. Translated, it gives CAISEGPRDTHTNEKLFF.

This clone was counted once. This specimen includes other DNA sequences encoding the same CDR3. The CDR3 spells CASSETVTTNEKLFF. CDR3 coding DNA: TGTGCCAGCAGTGAGACGGTTACAACTAATGAAAAACTGTTTTTT. The J gene is TRBJ1-4, the V gene TRBV2; unclear D gene. CDR1 SNHLY and CDR2 FYNNEI come from the germline V gene. V was pared by 3 bases and J by 0 bases, with 8 bases between. The CDR3 spans 15 residues.

J is TRBJ2-3 and V is TRBV6-5, with 9 bases fitting TRBD2. The CDR3 loop spans 16 amino acids. J was trimmed by 5 bases and V by 3 bases; bases with no gene match: 9. The germline V gene has CDR1 MNHEY and CDR2 SVGAGI. The CDR3 bases are TGTGCCAGCAGTTATATGCCTAGCGGGATTGGAGATACGCAGTATTTT. As protein: CASSYMPSGIGDTQYF.

The rearrangement links TRBV25-1 to TRBJ1-1; no definite D call. The CDR3 sequence is 15 residues long. V lost 0 bases, J lost 0 bases, and 8 bases lay in between. In germline, CDR1 is MGHDK, CDR2 SYGVNS. The CDR3 spells CASSEYGRLNTEAFF. CDR3 coding DNA: TGTGCCAGCAGTGAATACGGCAGACTGAACACTGAAGCTTTCTTT.

This rearrangement joins TRBV7-2 to TRBJ2-5; TRBD2 matches 8 bases. CDR3 length equals 12 residues. Germline V gene data show CDR1 as SGHTA and CDR2 as FQGNSA. The V gene end was trimmed by 6 bases and the J gene end by 7 bases; junction bases not matched to a gene: 4. The CDR3 region has the DNA TGTGCCAGCAGTCGCGGGGGGACGACCCAGTACTTC. Residues: CASSRGGTTQYF.

The chain links TRBV29-1 to TRBJ2-1; maybe TRBD1 (6 bases). The V end was cut by 4 bases, the J end by 8 bases, with 15 bases between. This CDR3 region has 13 residues. Germline V gene data show CDR1 as SQVTM and CDR2 as ANQGSEA. For the CDR3, the DNA is TGCAGCGTTGGCCGGGCAGGGGTGGATGAGCAGTTCTTC. The encoded protein is CSVGRAGVDEQFF.

The rearrangement joins TRBV30 to TRBJ2-1; no clear D. The CDR3 spans 14 residues. The germline V and J ends were trimmed by 3 bases and 4 bases, with 13 bases remaining between them. CDR1 and CDR2 (germline): GTSNPN, SVGIG (reference sequence). The CDR3 region is CAWRADVGYNEQFF. The CDR3 DNA sequence: TGTGCCTGGAGGGCAGACGTCGGTTACAATGAGCAGTTCTTC.